These T cell receptor beta chains were read from a single sample in a study of beta chain features in type 1 diabetes. Profiling relied on immunoSEQ multiplex PCR, and the TCRdb table lists in-frame clones only, not all of them. Of about 240,000 clones listed, 14% are singletons. Sequenced sample: naive CD4+ T cells from blood. The receptors stem from a man aged 25-45 years with type 1 diabetes. CDR3s include the opening cysteine and the closing phenylalanine or tryptophan. Fields, in order: V gene, J gene, D gene, clone size, CDR3 protein, CDR3 DNA. The D gene is left open where the match is weak. Clone sizes are given selectively: once, few, many, or a class where the clone is expanded.

>TRBV4-1|TRBJ2-3|TRBD1|-
CASSQAGTGVHTQYF
TGCGCCAGCAGCCAAGCAGGGACAGGGGTCCACACGCAGTATTTT
>TRBV5-1|TRBJ1-4|-|-
CASSLVGDDEKLFF
TGCGCCAGCAGCTTGGTAGGGGATGACGAAAAACTGTTTTTT
>TRBV9|TRBJ1-2|TRBD1|-
CASSVGQGDYGYTF
TGTGCCAGCAGCGTCGGACAGGGGGATTATGGCTACACCTTC
>TRBV7-9|TRBJ1-2|TRBD1|few
CASSAQGTDGYTF
TGTGCCAGCAGCGCACAGGGGACGGATGGCTACACCTTC
>TRBV10-3|TRBJ2-1|TRBD1|-
CAISERSGGSYNEQFF
TGTGCCATCAGTGAGCGGTCAGGGGGCTCCTACAATGAGCAGTTCTTC
>TRBV9|TRBJ1-6|-|few
CASSVAAQGNSPLHF
TGTGCCAGCAGCGTAGCGGCCCAGGGGAATTCACCCCTCCACTTT
>TRBV10-3|TRBJ1-6|TRBD1|few
CATGQGEPSNSPLHF
TGTGCCACCGGACAGGGGGAGCCATCTAATTCACCCCTCCACTTT
>TRBV7-9|TRBJ1-2|-|few
CASSLGASVNYGYTF
TGTGCCAGCAGCTTAGGGGCAAGTGTCAACTATGGCTACACCTTC
>TRBV2|TRBJ2-3|-|-
CASSESGDTQYF
TGTGCCAGCAGTGAATCGGGGGATACGCAGTATTTT
>TRBV15|TRBJ2-7|TRBD1|-
CATSTRDRAYEQYF
TGTGCCACCAGCACCCGGGACAGAGCCTACGAGCAGTACTTC
>TRBV7-9|TRBJ2-3|TRBD2|-
CASSLTSGGRVSTDTQYF
TGTGCCAGCAGCTTGACTAGCGGGGGTCGAGTTAGCACAGATACGCAGTATTTT
>TRBV29-1|TRBJ1-1|-|-
CSASDTGNTEAFF
TGCAGCGCTTCCGACACCGGGAACACTGAAGCTTTCTTT
>TRBV7-2|TRBJ2-7|TRBD2|few
CASSLEAGGSSGSYEQYF
TGTGCCAGCAGCTTAGAAGCCGGCGGGTCTAGCGGGAGTTACGAGCAGTACTTC
>TRBV4-2|TRBJ2-1|TRBD2|few
CASSPTGLVENEQFF
TGTGCCAGCAGCCCTACCGGACTAGTGGAGAATGAGCAGTTCTTC
>TRBV27|TRBJ1-2|-|-
CASSFRRLSGENDYGYTF
TGTGCCAGCAGTTTCCGACGACTTTCGGGGGAAAACGACTATGGCTACACCTTC
>TRBV5-1|TRBJ2-1|TRBD1|-
CASSLEGTGRNEQFF
TGCGCCAGCAGCTTGGAGGGGACAGGGAGGAATGAGCAGTTCTTC
>TRBV6-6|TRBJ2-1|TRBD1|few
CASSYVPGQGEQFF
TGTGCCAGCAGTTACGTCCCGGGACAGGGCGAGCAGTTCTTC
>TRBV6-5|TRBJ1-3|-|-
CASSITHSSGNTIYF
TGTGCCAGCAGTATTACACACAGCTCTGGAAACACCATATATTTT
>TRBV5-4|TRBJ1-1|TRBD1|few
CASRIDRGDVEAFF
TGTGCCAGCAGAATCGACAGGGGCGATGTTGAAGCTTTCTTT
>TRBV12-5|TRBJ1-3|-|few
CASGSSGSGNTIYF
TGTGCTAGTGGTTCCTCGGGTAGCGGAAACACCATATATTTT
>TRBV6-5|TRBJ1-5|-|few
CASSSRLGVSNQPQHF
TGTGCCAGCAGTTCTCGTCTCGGGGTTAGCAATCAGCCCCAGCATTTT
>TRBV9|TRBJ2-1|TRBD2|-
CASSLRGLAVFNEQFF
TGTGCCAGCAGCCTCAGGGGACTAGCGGTATTCAATGAGCAGTTCTTC
>TRBV5-1|TRBJ1-5|TRBD1|-
CASSLSTGEGQPQHF
TGCGCCAGCAGCCTATCGACAGGGGAGGGTCAGCCCCAGCATTTT
>TRBV10-3|TRBJ2-6|TRBD2|few
CAISDLAGVSGANVLTF
TGTGCCATCAGTGATCTAGCGGGAGTATCTGGGGCCAACGTCCTGACTTTC
>TRBV7-2|TRBJ2-5|TRBD2|-
CASSLGSLAGGPGETQYF
TGTGCCAGCAGCTTAGGGAGCCTAGCGGGAGGGCCAGGGGAGACCCAGTACTTC
>TRBV21-1|TRBJ2-7|-|few
CASSKVQTSVSSYEQYF
TGTGCCAGCAGCAAAGTCCAGACTAGCGTAAGCTCCTACGAGCAGTACTTC
>TRBV9|TRBJ2-3|-|few
CASSVADSGTDTQYF
TGTGCCAGCAGCGTAGCGGATAGCGGCACAGATACGCAGTATTTT
>TRBV5-1|TRBJ2-7|-|-
CASRAGSAYEQYF
TGCGCCAGCAGGGCGGGGAGCGCCTACGAGCAGTACTTC
>TRBV5-4|TRBJ1-1|TRBD1|few
CASSTPQGHTEAFF
TGTGCCAGCAGCACCCCACAGGGGCACACTGAAGCTTTCTTT
>TRBV12-5|TRBJ1-5|-|-
CASGFASSISLQPQHF
TGTGCTAGTGGTTTTGCCTCCTCGATAAGCCTCCAGCCCCAGCATTTT
>TRBV4-2|TRBJ1-5|-|-
CASSQGGAAVRNQPQHF
TGTGCCAGCAGCCAAGGGGGAGCGGCAGTTCGCAATCAGCCCCAGCATTTT
>TRBV30|TRBJ1-1|-|few
CAWSGTANTEAFF
TGTGCCTGGAGTGGGACAGCCAACACTGAAGCTTTCTTT
>TRBV7-2|TRBJ2-3|TRBD1|-
CASSLPADREWTDTQYF
TGTGCCAGCAGCCTACCGGCGGACAGGGAATGGACAGATACGCAGTATTTT
>TRBV7-2|TRBJ2-1|TRBD1|-
CASSLAQIPRQGLF
TGTGCCAGCAGCTTAGCGCAGATACCCCGACAGGGCCTCTTC
>TRBV5-1|TRBJ2-7|-|few
CASGGGPYEQYF
TGCGCCAGTGGAGGAGGCCCCTACGAGCAGTACTTC
>TRBV6-5|TRBJ2-7|-|few
CASSRTDYEQYF
TGTGCCAGCAGCCGGACAGACTACGAGCAGTACTTC
>TRBV7-9|TRBJ1-5|TRBD1|few
CASSLQGANQPQHF
TGTGCCAGCAGTCTACAGGGGGCTAATCAGCCCCAGCATTTT
>TRBV7-8|TRBJ2-5|-|few
CASSLARQSSEEQYF
TGTGCCAGCAGCCTCGCGAGACAGTCCTCCGAGGAGCAGTACTTC
>TRBV30|TRBJ2-7|TRBD1|few
CAWNTGANEQYF
TGTGCCTGGAATACAGGGGCAAACGAGCAGTACTTC
>TRBV4-1|TRBJ1-3|-|-
CASSQTGTQGNTIYF
TGCGCCAGCAGCCAAACCGGGACACAGGGAAACACCATATATTTT
>TRBV10-2|TRBJ2-1|-|-
CASRALVYNEQFF
TGCGCCAGCAGAGCTCTAGTGTACAATGAGCAGTTCTTC
>TRBV9|TRBJ1-6|TRBD1|few
CASSALGQFNSPLHF
TGTGCCAGCAGCGCTCTGGGACAGTTTAATTCACCCCTCCACTTT
>TRBV6-5|TRBJ2-7|TRBD2|-
CASSSPRLAGEGYF
TGTGCCAGCAGTTCCCCCCGACTAGCGGGAGAGGGATACTTC
>TRBV2|TRBJ1-1|TRBD1|few
CAVGQLNTEAFF
TGTGCCGTGGGACAGCTGAACACTGAAGCTTTCTTT
>TRBV5-1|TRBJ2-1|TRBD1|-
CASSLGSGTGSYNEQFF
TGCGCCAGCAGCTTGGGGTCCGGGACAGGCTCCTACAATGAGCAGTTCTTC